This T cell receptor (beta chain) was identified during a study of CD8 T cells in ankylosing spondylitis. Study observations and caveats: Disease-linked clones bore a CD8+ phenotype and were relatively rare in peripheral blood. In ankylosing spondylitis patients, matched synovial fluid reportedly showed significant enrichment of disease-linked clones.

This clonotype occurred many times. Its specificity is not known. Quantitative 5'-RACE with molecular barcodes was used to make the TCR beta libraries. TCRdb ran MiXCR on the 5' RACE reads and lists one entry per CDR3 protein. The table lists about 130,000 distinct CDR3 sequences, around 10% of them singletons, with about 3.8% in the top ten. The CDR3 is made up of 14 amino acids. The germline V and J ends were trimmed by 0 bases and 7 bases, with 12 bases remaining between them. The germline CDR1 and CDR2 sequences are SGHDN and FVKESK. The receptor was derived from a female donor with ankylosing spondylitis or in good health (not recorded which). Sequences were obtained from blood, either unsorted or a sorted T cell fraction (not recorded which). The chain links TRBV14 to TRBJ2-5; a possible D gene is TRBD2 (7 bases). This CDR3 is CASSQDRGGVTQYF. The CDR3 DNA follows: TGTGCCAGCAGCCAAGACAGGGGAGGGGTGACCCAGTACTTC.